This T cell receptor (beta chain) was identified in a study of blood T cell repertoires in COVID-19. Here immunoSEQ multiplex PCR was the method, and the copy in TCRdb shows in-frame clones only, minus some. The repertoire consists of over 70,000 clones, with 85% occurring once and the leading ten covering under 6%. The CDR3 length is 17 residues. Germline V gives CDR1 SGHRS, CDR2 YFSETQ. V lost 4 bases to trimming and J lost 5 bases; unmatched junction nucleotides: 15. V and J are TRBV5-1 and TRBJ2-3, with TRBD2 matching 8 bases. The sequence was obtained from a man older than 75 with acute or convalescent COVID-19. Sequences were obtained from peripheral blood. The DNA for the CDR3 is TGCGCCAGCAGCCAGATGACCGGCGCGGGAGGTAGAGATACGCAGTATTTT. Its translation is CASSQMTGAGGRDTQYF.